These 4 T cell receptor beta chains came from one sample sequenced in a study of early T cells in non-severe SARS-CoV-2 infection. TCRdb re-derived calls from the 5' RACE reads in MiXCR, one entry per CDR3 protein. The data hold approximately 68,000 distinct CDR3 sequences, with around a tenth observed a single time. The specimen comprised whole blood, sampled at baseline. These TCRs come from an adult who was a healthcare worker with PCR-confirmed SARS-CoV-2 infection or an uninfected control (not recorded which).

The chain employs TRBV30 and TRBJ2-3; D gene unclear. Germline V CDR1 and CDR2: GTSNPN, SVGIG (reference sequence). The CDR3 has 15 amino acids. V was shortened by 2 bases and J by 1 base, with 13 bases between the two germline ends. The chain's CDR3 is CAWSLKIAGTDTQYF. The CDR3, as DNA: TGTGCCTGGAGTCTCAAGATTGCGGGCACAGATACGCAGTATTTT.

The chain links TRBV7-2 to TRBJ2-2; 7 nucleotides align to TRBD1. This CDR3 comprises 16 residues. From germline, CDR1 is SGHTA and CDR2 FQGNSA. V shed 2 bases and J 4 bases; nucleotides not matched to a gene: 7. The CDR3 DNA reads TGTGCCAGCAGCTTACCAGACAGGGTGGCCACCGGGGAGCTGTTTTTT. It translates to CASSLPDRVATGELFF.

This clonotype was seen more than once but under ten times. V and J are TRBV5-5 and TRBJ1-1; no reliable D call. V was cut by 4 bases and J by 7 bases, with 17 bases left in between. The CDR3 is made up of 14 amino acids. Germline CDR1 SGHKS, CDR2 YYEKEE (reference sequence). In nucleotides, the CDR3 is TGTGCCAGCAGCATAGCCGCACAGTGGGGTGAAGCTTTCTTT. Translating it yields CASSIAAQWGEAFF.

This clonotype was picked up many times. The rearrangement joins TRBV30 to TRBJ2-5; TRBD1 matches 9 bases. The germline gives CDR1 GTSNPN, CDR2 SVGIG (reference sequence). Trimming at V came to 3 bases and at J to 5 bases, leaving 7 bases not matched to a gene. The CDR3 totals 14 residues. The CDR3 region has the DNA TGTGCCTGGAGCTACAGGGGGCACGGGGAGACCCAGTACTTC. This codes for CAWSYRGHGETQYF.